The 9 T cell receptor beta chains below were found in one sample sequenced in a study of cytomegalovirus exposure and HLA in healthy donors. The repertoire was sequenced with immunoSEQ multiplex PCR; TCRdb's copy has only in-frame clones and lacks some. The sample lists about 240,000 clones; around 86% were seen once. The sequenced sample consisted of PBMCs. These receptors all come from a woman in her 30s in good health and CMV-seropositive.

This sequence joins TRBV6-4 and TRBJ1-5, with 8 bases aligning to TRBD1. The V segment lost 7 bases and the J segment 0 bases; nucleotides outside the gene matches: 11. The CDR3 has 17 residues. Germline V gives CDR1 MRHNA, CDR2 SNTAGT. This CDR3 reads CASTLEGTGNSNQPQHF. CDR3 DNA: TGTGCCAGCACTCTAGAGGGGACAGGCAATAGCAATCAGCCCCAGCATTTT.

This clone has just one count. The chain couples TRBV6-5 to TRBJ2-7; unclear D gene. This CDR3 is 15 amino acids long. The V gene's germline CDR1 is MNHEY and CDR2 SVGAGI. V was pared by 0 bases and J by 6 bases, with 15 bases between. This CDR3 reads CASSYSSLRPSEQYF. Written as DNA, the CDR3 is TGTGCCAGCAGTTACTCGAGCCTCCGCCCCTCCGAGCAGTACTTC.

This chain uses TRBV10-3 with TRBJ2-5, with 10 bases that match TRBD2. CDR3 length equals 13 residues. Unmatched junction bases numbered 4, after V lost 7 bases and J lost 5 bases. CDR1 and CDR2 (germline): ENHRY, SYGVKD. CDR3 in DNA: TGTGCCATCACTAGCGGGAGTGGGGAGACCCAGTACTTC. Amino acid sequence: CAITSGSGETQYF.

The chain couples TRBV7-8 to TRBJ2-2; D is possibly TRBD2 (6 bases). Between the trimmed V and J ends, which lost 1 base and 4 bases, there was a span of 10 bases. Germline V gives CDR1 SGHVS, CDR2 FQNEAQ. CDR3 length: 15 residues. DNA for the CDR3: TGTGCCAGCAGCTTAGAGGGAGGATCCACCGGGGAGCTGTTTTTT. Its translation is CASSLEGGSTGELFF.

This clone was seen a handful of times. The chain employs TRBV27 and TRBJ2-1; 8 bases agree with TRBD2. V shed 2 bases and J 4 bases; nucleotides not matched to a gene: 4. CDR1 is MNHEY, CDR2 SMNVEV, per germline (reference sequence). The CDR3 covers 15 residues. The CDR3, as DNA: TGTGCCAGCAGTTTAATAGCGGGACAATACAATGAGCAGTTCTTC. It codes for CASSLIAGQYNEQFF.

The J gene is TRBJ1-1, the V gene TRBV27; D is unclear. V was shortened by 6 bases and J by 5 bases, with 10 bases between the two germline ends. The CDR3 extends over 12 amino acids. Germline V gene lookup returns CDR1 MNHEY and CDR2 SMNVEV (reference sequence). The CDR3 spells CASREGGTEAFF. CDR3 DNA sequence: TGTGCCAGCAGGGAGGGAGGAACTGAAGCTTTCTTT.

This clone occurred once. The J gene is TRBJ2-2, the V gene TRBV4-1; D unresolved. Germline V gene sequence: CDR1 MGHRA, CDR2 YSYEKL. The V and J ends lost 2 bases and 4 bases respectively, with 11 bases between them. The CDR3 loop spans 15 amino acids. The CDR3 region has the DNA TGCGCCAGCAGCCAATCGATATCAGTCACCGGGGAGCTGTTTTTT. It yields the protein CASSQSISVTGELFF.

This chain uses TRBV23-1 with TRBJ2-7; maybe TRBD1 (5 bases). TRBV23-1 is treated as an ORF (open reading frame) with a function not yet certain. V lost 4 bases and J 6 bases, leaving 16 bases between the germline ends. This CDR3 is built from 14 residues. The CDR3 loop reads CASSPLPGYGEQYF. The CDR3 coding sequence is TGCGCCAGCAGTCCCCTGCCAGGGTATGGCGAGCAGTACTTC.

This chain connects TRBV5-1 to TRBJ2-3, with 9 nucleotides matching TRBD1. This CDR3 region has 16 residues. CDR1 is SGHRS and CDR2 is YFSETQ in the germline V gene. With 5 bases clipped from V and 0 bases from J, the junction kept 7 bases outside the gene matches. The CDR3 DNA reads TGCGCCAGCAGGAGGGGGACAGGGACTAGCACAGATACGCAGTATTTT. It codes for CASRRGTGTSTDTQYF.